This T cell receptor beta chain stems from a study of Graves' ophthalmopathy and Graves' hyperthyroidism. CDR3 regions of TCR beta were amplified from RNA transcripts. First-round RT-PCR with HTBI primers preceded a second-round multiplex PCR. TCRdb re-derived calls from the multiplex PCR reads in MiXCR, one entry per CDR3 protein. The sample has about 500,000 distinct CDR3 sequences; under 40% are singletons. This clonotype was observed at least ten times. V lost 4 bases to trimming and J lost 1 base, with 11 bases between them. The CDR3 contains 15 residues. In germline, CDR1 is LNHDA, CDR2 SQIVND (reference sequence).

This TCR was recovered from an adult man with Graves' hyperthyroidism. Source material: peripheral blood or thyroid tissue (not recorded which). The chain uses TRBV19 and TRBJ1-5; tentative D call: TRBD1 (6 bases). The CDR3, as DNA: TGTGCCAGTAGTACCGGACAGCGGAGCAATCAGCCCCAGCATTTT. This encodes CASSTGQRSNQPQHF.